Below, 20 T cell receptor beta chains from the same sample are listed, as sequenced in a study of cytomegalovirus exposure and HLA in healthy donors. Both 60 Vbeta primers and 13 Jbeta primers went into the PCR. The assay was immunoSEQ multiplex PCR, and TCRdb's table has in-frame clones only and misses some. The sample records 80,000 to 95,000 clones, over 55% being singletons. Sequencing was carried out using PBMCs. Receptors originate from a woman aged 18-30 years in good health and CMV-seropositive.

This clone has just a few counts. The chain combines TRBV5-1 with TRBJ1-1; 7 positions agree with TRBD1. The trim removed 0 bases at V and 3 bases at J, leaving 8 bases unmatched. The CDR3 spans 16 residues. Germline V lookup: CDR1 SGHRS, CDR2 YFSETQ. DNA for the CDR3: TGCGCCAGCAGCTTGGTTCAGGGGGAAGGGGACACTGAAGCTTTCTTT. Translated, it gives CASSLVQGEGDTEAFF.

This clone appeared a single time. The genes are TRBV7-3 and TRBJ1-2; 12 bases match TRBD1. This CDR3 spans 16 amino acids. Germline loops: CDR1 SGHTA, CDR2 FQGTGA. With V trimmed by 5 bases and J by 7 bases, 11 bases remained unmatched. The CDR3 coding sequence is TGTGCCAGCAGCGCCACCGGGACAGGGGGCGCCGGTGGCTACACCTTC. It translates to CASSATGTGGAGGYTF.

The gene calls are TRBV4-3 and TRBJ1-2, with D possibly matching TRBD1 (5 bases). CDR3 length: 17 amino acids. Per the germline V gene, CDR1 is LGHNA and CDR2 is YSLEER. V shed 0 bases and J shed 8 bases, with 22 bases lying between them. The CDR3 region has the DNA TGCGCCAGCAGCCAAGATCAACCAGGAGGGGTGAGTGGCGGCTACACCTTC. This sequence encodes CASSQDQPGGVSGGYTF.

This sequence joins TRBV28 and TRBJ2-5; 7 nucleotides match TRBD2. The CDR3 spans 12 residues. V was clipped by 5 bases and J by 5 bases; unmatched bases: 2. In germline, CDR1 is MDHEN, CDR2 SYDVKM. The CDR3 protein is CASSPLAETQYF. The CDR3 DNA reads TGTGCCAGCAGTCCACTAGCGGAGACCCAGTACTTC.

V is TRBV28 and J is TRBJ1-2; TRBD1 is a possible D gene (6 bases). Deletions cut 5 bases from V and 2 bases from J, with 27 bases between. Germline CDR1 MDHEN, CDR2 SYDVKM. CDR3 size: 19 residues. The CDR3 spells CASSPPIGTPQLGNYGYTF. In DNA form, the CDR3 reads TGTGCCAGCAGTCCCCCTATTGGGACACCTCAACTAGGAAACTATGGCTACACCTTC.

The chain is built from TRBV14 and TRBJ1-6; D gene unclear. Germline V gene sequence: CDR1 SGHDN, CDR2 FVKESK. V dropped 0 bases and J dropped 11 bases, with 5 bases sitting between them. The CDR3 covers 12 residues. The CDR3 DNA sequence: TGTGCCAGCAGCCAAGAGTATCCACCCCTCCACTTT. Amino acid sequence: CASSQEYPPLHF.

This chain joins TRBV7-8 and TRBJ2-2; D is possibly TRBD2 (6 bases). This CDR3 comprises 14 residues. Trimming shortened V by 3 bases and J by 3 bases, and 8 bases separated the two germline ends. The germline V gene encodes CDR1 SGHVS and CDR2 FQNEAQ. CDR3 in DNA: TGTGCCAGCAGCTTCCGGGAGTACACCGGGGAGCTGTTTTTT. This translates into CASSFREYTGELFF.

This rearrangement joins TRBV27 to TRBJ1-6, with 9 bases fitting TRBD1. From germline, CDR1 is MNHEY and CDR2 SMNVEV (reference sequence). V lost 5 bases and J lost 7; bases outside the gene matches: 6. This CDR3 has 15 amino acids. CDR3: CASSTPGQGNSPLHF. The CDR3 DNA is TGTGCCAGCAGTACCCCGGGACAGGGAAATTCACCCCTCCACTTT.

The genes are TRBV6-5 and TRBJ2-1, with 12 bases identical to TRBD2. V lost 6 bases, J lost 7 bases, and 7 bases stayed unmatched. CDR1 and CDR2 from the germline V gene are MNHEY and SVGAGI. This CDR3 spans 15 amino acids. The CDR3 region has the DNA TGTGCCAGCAGCTACACTAGCGGGGGGCTTAATGAGCAGTTCTTC. Its translation: CASSYTSGGLNEQFF.

The chain joins TRBV6-6 to TRBJ2-5; 7 positions match TRBD2. Germline values: CDR1 MNHNY, CDR2 SVGAGI (reference sequence). This CDR3 is built from 14 residues. Losses at the gene ends were 1 base for V and 5 bases for J; bases not matched to a gene: 4. DNA of the CDR3: TGTGCCAGCAGTTACTATAGCGGGCAGGAGACCCAGTACTTC. This translates into CASSYYSGQETQYF.

The V gene is TRBV11-2, the J gene TRBJ2-3; TRBD2 agrees at 9 bases. Germline CDR1 SGHAT, CDR2 FQNNGV. With V trimmed by 1 base and J by 5 bases, 7 bases remained unmatched. The CDR3 length is 16 residues. Written as DNA, the CDR3 is TGTGCCAGCAGCTTAGTGTCGGCGGGGGGGCAAGATACGCAGTATTTT. Residues: CASSLVSAGGQDTQYF.

The chain uses TRBV10-1 and TRBJ2-3; possible D gene TRBD2, 7 bases. Trimming left V 2 bases short and J 4 bases short, with 10 bases between. CDR1 WNHNN and CDR2 SYGVQD come from the germline V gene (reference sequence). This CDR3 has 14 residues. CDR3 nucleotide sequence: TGCGCCAGCAGTGAGGGGGGGGGCCCAGATACGCAGTATTTT. As protein: CASSEGGGPDTQYF.

The chain joins TRBV7-2 to TRBJ2-5, with 11 bases that match TRBD2. This CDR3 has 15 amino acids. Per the germline V gene, CDR1 is SGHTA and CDR2 is FQGNSA. J was trimmed by 5 bases and V by 3 bases; bases with no gene match: 5. The CDR3, as DNA: TGTGCCAGCAGCTTCCGGGGACTAGCGGTTGAGACCCAGTACTTC. It specifies CASSFRGLAVETQYF.

The chain links TRBV28 to TRBJ1-2; D might be TRBD1 (6 bases). CDR3 length: 12 amino acids. V was clipped by 5 bases and J by 7 bases, with 11 bases between them. CDR1 MDHEN and CDR2 SYDVKM come from the germline V gene. This chain's CDR3 is CASSTSGAGYTF. CDR3 bases: TGTGCCAGCAGTACATCAGGGGCTGGCTACACCTTC.

The CDR3 region has the DNA TGTGCCAGCAGCGTAGAGGGTTGGGGGGGAACTCAGCAGTACTTC. It translates to CASSVEGWGGTQQYF. The rearrangement uses TRBV9 and TRBJ2-7, with 7 bases lining up with TRBD2. V lost 0 bases to trimming and J lost 8 bases; unmatched junction nucleotides: 11. CDR1 and CDR2 from the germline V gene are SGDLS and YYNGEE. This CDR3 is built from 15 residues. Full variable domain (rest looked up from reference TRBV9 and TRBJ2-7): DSGVTQTPKHLITATGQRVTLRCSPRSGDLSVYWYQQSLDQGLQFLIQYYNGEERAKGNILERFSAQQFPDLHSELNLSSLELGDSALYFCASSVEGWGGTQQYFGPGTRLTVT.

The chain employs TRBV5-6 and TRBJ2-1; 10 nucleotides align to TRBD2. Unmatched junction bases numbered 6, after V lost 4 bases and J lost 5 bases. The germline V gene has CDR1 SGHDT and CDR2 YYEEEE. The CDR3 extends over 15 amino acids. The CDR3 DNA reads TGTGCCAGCAGCCCAGGGACTAGCGTGAACAATGAGCAGTTCTTC. Translation gives CASSPGTSVNNEQFF.

This clone was observed a handful of times. The rearrangement joins TRBV5-6 to TRBJ2-3; no firm D call. Trimming pared 3 bases from V and 2 bases from J, leaving 13 bases between. This CDR3 region has 15 residues. The germline gives CDR1 SGHDT, CDR2 YYEEEE. This CDR3 reads CASSSPTIFTDTQYF. CDR3 bases: TGTGCCAGCAGCTCGCCCACTATCTTCACAGATACGCAGTATTTT. Full variable domain (outside the CDR3, taken from reference TRBV5-6 and TRBJ2-3): DAGVTQSPTHLIKTRGQQVTLRCSPKSGHDTVSWYQQALGQGPQFIFQYYEEEERQRGNFPDRFSGHQFPNYSSELNVNALLLGDSALYLCASSSPTIFTDTQYFGPGTRLTVL.

V gene TRBV7-9 combines with J gene TRBJ1-1, with D possibly TRBD1 on 6 matching bases. The CDR3 covers 13 residues. CDR1 and CDR2 from the germline V gene are SEHNR and FQNEAQ (reference sequence). V lost 1 base and J 4 bases, leaving 7 bases between the germline ends. The CDR3 DNA is TGTGCCAGCAGCTTAGAAGGGGGCACTGAAGCTTTCTTT. Its translation: CASSLEGGTEAFF. Looking up the rest from reference TRBV7-9 and TRBJ1-1 gives the full variable domain: DTGVSQNPRHKITKRGQNVTFRCDPISEHNRLYWYRQTLGQGPEFLTYFQNEAQLEKSRLLSDRFSAERPKGSFSTLEIQRTEQGDSAMYLCASSLEGGTEAFFGQGTRLTVV.

The J gene is TRBJ1-6, the V gene TRBV5-6, with a weak D call TRBD1 (6 bases). Trimming pared 6 bases from V and 7 bases from J, leaving 14 bases between. The CDR3 contains 14 residues. Germline V gene data show CDR1 as SGHDT and CDR2 as YYEEEE. The CDR3 region has the DNA TGTGCCAGCAATACAGGGTTTGGCAATTCACCCCTCCACTTT. Residues: CASNTGFGNSPLHF.

V usage is TRBV5-4 and J usage is TRBJ2-5; tentatively, D is TRBD2 (5 bases). V lost 0 bases and J 6 bases, leaving 15 bases between the germline ends. From germline, CDR1 is SGHNT and CDR2 YYREEE (reference sequence). This CDR3 comprises 15 residues. In DNA, the CDR3 is TGTGCCAGCAGCTTGGCCATGGCTAGCCCGAAGACCCAGTACTTC. Translated, it gives CASSLAMASPKTQYF. Complete variable domain (other parts from reference TRBV5-4 and TRBJ2-5): ETGVTQSPTHLIKTRGQQVTLRCSSQSGHNTVSWYQQALGQGPQFIFQYYREEENGRGNFPPRFSGLQFPNYSSELNVNALELDDSALYLCASSLAMASPKTQYFGPGTRLLVL.